The 21 T cell receptor beta chains presented below share a single source sample, sequenced in a study of blood T cell repertoires in COVID-19. The assay was immunoSEQ multiplex PCR, and TCRdb's table has in-frame clones only and misses some. Among 75,000 to 100,000 clones listed, around 90% were seen once. Sequencing was carried out using peripheral blood. Source of these receptors: a woman of 80 years or more with acute or convalescent COVID-19.

The chain employs TRBV28 and TRBJ1-6, with TRBD1 matching over 9 bases. The CDR3 consists of 18 residues. The trim removed 5 bases at V and 9 bases at J, leaving 17 bases unmatched. CDR1 MDHEN and CDR2 SYDVKM come from the germline V gene. In DNA, the CDR3 is TGTGCCAGCAGTCCGCTGGGGACAGGGAGGGGGGGAGCTTCACCCCTCCACTTT. Translation gives CASSPLGTGRGGASPLHF.

The gene calls are TRBV18 and TRBJ2-1; 9 positions match TRBD2. V trimming: 4 bases; J trimming: 4 bases; junction bases outside the gene matches: 5. This CDR3 spans 15 amino acids. Per the germline V gene, CDR1 is KGHSH and CDR2 is LQKENI. CDR3 in amino acids: CASSLTSGLYNEQFF. CDR3 sequence (DNA): TGTGCCAGCTCACTCACTAGCGGGTTATACAATGAGCAGTTCTTC.

The sample holds one count of this clone. CDR3 loop: CASSLVRGEQYF. The CDR3 DNA sequence: TGTGCCAGCTCACTTGTCAGGGGCGAGCAGTACTTC. The rearrangement uses TRBV18 and TRBJ2-7, with D possibly TRBD1 on 6 matching bases. Trimming shortened V by 4 bases and J by 6 bases, and 10 bases separated the two germline ends. Germline V gene lookup returns CDR1 KGHSH and CDR2 LQKENI. The CDR3 has 12 amino acids.

CDR3 loop: CASSLKRGPGEKLFF. The CDR3 DNA follows: TGTGCCAGCAGCTTGAAACGAGGGCCTGGGGAAAAACTGTTTTTT. The J gene is TRBJ1-4, the V gene TRBV5-6, with D unresolved. The CDR3 length is 15 residues. Deletions cut 1 base from V and 8 bases from J, with 15 bases between. Germline CDR1 and CDR2: SGHDT and YYEEEE.

V is TRBV5-6 and J is TRBJ1-6; 7 nucleotides align to TRBD1. Germline V lookup: CDR1 SGHDT, CDR2 YYEEEE. The CDR3 consists of 15 residues. After removal of 5 bases from V and 7 bases from J, the junction contained 9 bases not matched to a gene. CDR3 nucleotide sequence: TGTGCCAGCAGATTTGGACAGGTGAAAAATTCACCCCTCCACTTT. It codes for CASRFGQVKNSPLHF. Complete variable domain (other parts from reference TRBV5-6 and TRBJ1-6): DAGVTQSPTHLIKTRGQQVTLRCSPKSGHDTVSWYQQALGQGPQFIFQYYEEEERQRGNFPDRFSGHQFPNYSSELNVNALLLGDSALYLCASRFGQVKNSPLHFGNGTRLTVT.

V usage is TRBV7-2 and J usage is TRBJ2-2; D unresolved. The CDR3 contains 14 residues. The ends were cut back, 2 bases at V and 3 bases at J, with 7 bases in the middle. In germline, CDR1 is SGHTA, CDR2 FQGNSA. As DNA, the CDR3 is TGTGCCAGCAGCTTACGACGGGACACCGGGGAGCTGTTTTTT. Its translation is CASSLRRDTGELFF.

The chain carries TRBV7-6 and TRBJ1-4, with D possibly matching TRBD1 (5 bases). This CDR3 comprises 15 residues. Germline loops: CDR1 SGHVS, CDR2 FNYEAQ. The V end lost 6 bases, the J end lost 3 bases, and 14 bases lay between the germline ends. CDR3 coding DNA: TGTGCCAGCAGGGCAGGGATAGGTCCTAATGAAAAACTGTTTTTT. This encodes CASRAGIGPNEKLFF.

The rearrangement links TRBV2 to TRBJ2-2; a possible D gene is TRBD1 (5 bases). In germline, CDR1 is SNHLY, CDR2 FYNNEI. V dropped 7 bases and J dropped 0 bases, with 12 bases sitting between them. The CDR3 spans 15 residues. The CDR3 spells CASNPTDANTGELFF. The CDR3 DNA reads as TGTGCCAGCAACCCGACAGACGCGAACACCGGGGAGCTGTTTTTT.

There are a few counts of this clone. This chain joins TRBV11-2 and TRBJ2-6, with D perhaps TRBD1 (5 bases). V was cut by 3 bases and J by 1 base, with 7 bases left in between. Germline-derived CDR1 and CDR2 are SGHAT and FQNNGV. The length of the CDR3 is 15 residues. The CDR3 sequence: CASSFDSSGANVLTF. In DNA form, the CDR3 reads TGTGCCAGCAGCTTTGACAGTTCTGGGGCCAACGTCCTGACTTTC. Complete variable domain (other parts from reference TRBV11-2 and TRBJ2-6): EAGVAQSPRYKIIEKRQSVAFWCNPISGHATLYWYQQILGQGPKLLIQFQNNGVVDDSQLPKDRFSAERLKGVDSTLKIQPAKLEDSAVYLCASSFDSSGANVLTFGAGSRLTVL.

The chain employs TRBV5-4 and TRBJ1-2; TRBD1 is a possible D gene (6 bases). The V gene's germline CDR1 is SGHNT and CDR2 YYREEE (reference sequence). The CDR3 loop spans 12 amino acids. The V and J ends lost 4 bases and 7 bases respectively, with 11 bases between them. The DNA for the CDR3 is TGTGCCAGCAGCCCACAGGGTGTTGGCTACACCTTC. This gives the protein CASSPQGVGYTF.

The rearrangement joins TRBV5-1 to TRBJ1-1; 7 nucleotides align to TRBD1. After removal of 0 bases from V and 11 bases from J, the junction contained 4 bases not matched to a gene. CDR1 is SGHRS, CDR2 YFSETQ, per germline. The CDR3 runs to 12 residues. The CDR3 DNA follows: TGCGCCAGCAGCTTGGAACAGGGGTGGGCTTTCTTT. Its protein product is CASSLEQGWAFF. Full variable domain (missing parts from reference TRBV5-1 and TRBJ1-1): KAGVTQTPRYLIKTRGQQVTLSCSPISGHRSVSWYQQTPGQGLQFLFEYFSETQRNKGNFPGRFSGRQFSNSRSEMNVSTLELGDSALYLCASSLEQGWAFFGQGTRLTVV.

The gene calls are TRBV19 and TRBJ1-6; 8 nucleotides line up with TRBD1. V shed 10 bases, J shed 5 bases, and the junction held 4 bases outside the gene matches. The CDR3 totals 13 residues. The germline V gene has CDR1 LNHDA and CDR2 SQIVND (reference sequence). The DNA for the CDR3 is TGTGCCACCAGGGGGCCGGATAATTCACCCCTCCACTTT. It codes for CATRGPDNSPLHF.

This clone was seen a single time. The rearrangement links TRBV3-1 (or the pseudogene TRBV3-2) to TRBJ2-5; 9 nucleotides line up with TRBD1. CDR3 size: 15 residues. V dropped 4 bases and J dropped 2; count of bases not matched to a gene: 5. CDR1 is LGHDT and CDR2 is YNNKEL in the germline V gene (reference sequence). CDR3 sequence: CASSPQGALQETQYF. The DNA of the CDR3 is TGTGCCAGCAGCCCACAGGGGGCCCTTCAAGAGACCCAGTACTTC.

The chain combines TRBV2 with TRBJ1-2; TRBD1 matches 9 bases. With V trimmed by 6 bases and J by 5 bases, 7 bases remained unmatched. This CDR3 contains 14 residues. CDR1 is SNHLY and CDR2 is FYNNEI in the germline V gene. The DNA for the CDR3 is TGTGCCAGCAGAGAACAGGGGGCTGGGTATGGCTACACCTTC. Encoded protein: CASREQGAGYGYTF.

The CDR3 DNA sequence: TGTGCCAGCAGTCGAAGCGGAGCAGATACGCAGTATTTT. This codes for CASSRSGADTQYF. The rearrangement links TRBV3-1 (or the pseudogene TRBV3-2) to TRBJ2-3, with D tentatively TRBD2 (5 bases). V lost 6 bases and J 4 bases, leaving 11 bases between the germline ends. Germline V lookup: CDR1 LGHDT, CDR2 YNNKEL (reference sequence). There are 13 residues in the CDR3.

V gene TRBV29-1 combines with J gene TRBJ1-2, with 11 bases aligning to TRBD1. Germline V gives CDR1 SQVTM, CDR2 ANQGSEA. Trimming took 4 bases from V and 5 from J; bases not matched to a gene: 3. This CDR3 contains 13 residues. The CDR3 nucleotides read TGCAGCGTTGGCGGGACAGGGGGTTATGGCTACACCTTC. Residues: CSVGGTGGYGYTF.

This chain uses TRBV5-5 with TRBJ2-5, with D perhaps TRBD1 (6 bases). Germline-derived CDR1 and CDR2 are SGHKS and YYEKEE (reference sequence). Trimming removed 3 bases at V and 3 bases at J, with 12 bases between. CDR3 size: 14 residues. CDR3 coding DNA: TGTGCCAGCAGCTGGCAGGGGCGGGAAGAGACCCAGTACTTC. It codes for CASSWQGREETQYF.

The chain recombines TRBV25-1 with TRBJ1-1; 9 nucleotides align to TRBD1. This CDR3 is built from 16 residues. Trimming cost V 6 bases and J 2 bases; bases outside gene matches: 10. Germline V CDR1 and CDR2: MGHDK, SYGVNS. The CDR3 region is CASRGQGNSVNTEAFF. The DNA for the CDR3 is TGTGCCAGCAGGGGACAGGGTAATTCTGTAAACACTGAAGCTTTCTTT.

The gene calls are TRBV24-1 and TRBJ2-2; 8 nucleotides match TRBD1. Germline-derived CDR1 and CDR2 are KGHDR and SFDVKD. The ends lost 2 bases at V and 5 bases at J; junction bases unmatched: 6. CDR3 length: 16 amino acids. In DNA form, the CDR3 reads TGTGCCACCAGTGATTCGGACAGGGCGGGAACCGGGGAGCTGTTTTTT. This encodes CATSDSDRAGTGELFF.

The chain combines TRBV7-8 with TRBJ2-6; TRBD2 matches 7 bases. With V trimmed by 1 base and J by 0 bases, 6 bases remained unmatched. Germline CDR1 and CDR2: SGHVS and FQNEAQ. The CDR3 consists of 18 residues. In nucleotides, the CDR3 is TGTGCCAGCAGCTTAGGCGTGGGAGGGACCTCTGGGGCCAACGTCCTGACTTTC. It yields the protein CASSLGVGGTSGANVLTF.

This clone was counted once. This chain joins TRBV10-3 and TRBJ1-1; 7 positions match TRBD1. V shed 5 bases, J shed 3 bases, and the junction held 6 bases outside the gene matches. The CDR3 has 14 amino acids. CDR1 and CDR2 (germline): ENHRY, SYGVKD. The CDR3 bases are TGTGCCATCAGTTACAGGGACAGCGACACTGAAGCTTTCTTT. Encoded protein: CAISYRDSDTEAFF.